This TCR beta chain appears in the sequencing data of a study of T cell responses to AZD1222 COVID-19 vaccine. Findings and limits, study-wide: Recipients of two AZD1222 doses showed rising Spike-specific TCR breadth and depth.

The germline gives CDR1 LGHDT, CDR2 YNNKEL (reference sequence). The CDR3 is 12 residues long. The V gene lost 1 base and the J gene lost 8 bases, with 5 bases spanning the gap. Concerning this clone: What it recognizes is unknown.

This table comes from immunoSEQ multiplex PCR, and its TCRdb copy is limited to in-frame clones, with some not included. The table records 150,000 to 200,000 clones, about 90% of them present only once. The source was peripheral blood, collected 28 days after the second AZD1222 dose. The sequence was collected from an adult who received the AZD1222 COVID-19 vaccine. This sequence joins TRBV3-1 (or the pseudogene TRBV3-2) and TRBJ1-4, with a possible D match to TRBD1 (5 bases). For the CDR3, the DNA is TGTGCCAGCAGCCAAGGGGGGGAAAAACTGTTTTTT. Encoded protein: CASSQGGEKLFF.